This T cell receptor beta chain stems from a study of identical twins. Regarding the study as a whole: Fewer insertions marked abundant cord blood beta clonotypes; young adult naive trended weakly, memory not at all. Twins showed weaker excess sharing in their beta out-of-frame sequences.

TCRdb redid the calling of the 5' RACE reads with MiXCR, one entry per CDR3 protein. Among approximately 500,000 distinct CDR3 sequences listed, approximately 24% were seen once. As concerns this clonotype: Its antigen is undetermined.

Germline CDR1 DFQATT, CDR2 SNEGSKA (reference sequence). The CDR3 covers 15 residues. V lost 5 bases, J lost 6 bases, and 9 bases stayed unmatched. The same data also went into a second study, on T cells expressing NK-cell markers.

The receptor comes from a young woman in good health. The V and J genes are TRBV20-1 and TRBJ2-1, with 11 positions matching TRBD2. Sequences were obtained from CD4+ T cells sorted from blood. The CDR3 DNA follows: TGCAGTGCTTATTTTACCGGGACTAGCGGCAATGAGCAGTTCTTC. It encodes CSAYFTGTSGNEQFF.